One sample yielded the 19 T cell receptor beta chains listed below, sequenced in a study of T-cell reconstitution after alpha-beta-depleted transplantation in children. The TCRbeta library was prepared with unique molecular identifiers. TCRdb fed the PCR reads into MiXCR, producing one record per CDR3 protein. The sample has some 300,000 distinct CDR3 sequences; about 9.3% are singletons. Material: PBMCs from the stem cell graft donor, obtained from the stem cell graft. Receptor source: a human donor who donated a stem cell graft to a child with acute lymphoblastic leukemia.

This chain links TRBV18 with TRBJ2-7; a possible D gene is TRBD1 (6 bases). Per the germline V gene, CDR1 is KGHSH and CDR2 is LQKENI. The V gene lost 1 base and the J gene lost 3 bases, with 10 bases spanning the gap. This CDR3 is 14 amino acids long. CDR3 protein: CASSPQGVGYEQYF. CDR3 DNA: TGTGCCAGCTCACCACAGGGGGTTGGCTACGAGCAGTACTTC.

The chain has TRBV5-1 and TRBJ2-3, with TRBD2 identical over 14 bases. The germline V gene encodes CDR1 SGHRS and CDR2 YFSETQ. Trimming took 4 bases from V and 6 from J; bases not matched to a gene: 7. The CDR3 runs to 16 residues. This CDR3 is CASSPGLAGDPDTQYF. The CDR3 DNA reads as TGCGCCAGCAGCCCGGGACTAGCGGGAGATCCGGATACGCAGTATTTT.

This clonotype was detected only a few times. This chain joins TRBV10-2 and TRBJ2-1, with D possibly matching TRBD1 (6 bases). The germline gives CDR1 WSHSY, CDR2 SAAADI. Trimming stripped 2 bases from V and 9 bases from J, with 17 bases between. This CDR3 is 15 amino acids long. Here the CDR3 reads CASSENRGTDSEQFF. The CDR3 DNA reads TGCGCCAGCAGTGAGAATAGGGGGACCGACTCTGAGCAGTTCTTC.

This sequence joins TRBV12-3 or TRBV12-4 and TRBJ2-1; TRBD2 matches at 8 bases. J was trimmed by 4 bases and V by 7 bases; bases with no gene match: 9. This CDR3 has 15 residues. CDR3 loop: CASKVAGGNYNEQFF. The CDR3 DNA reads as TGTGCCAGCAAGGTTGCGGGAGGAAATTACAATGAGCAGTTCTTC.

This clonotype was observed at least ten times. The V and J genes are TRBV6-6 and TRBJ1-4, with a weak D call TRBD1 (5 bases). This CDR3 contains 13 residues. The germline V gene has CDR1 MNHNY and CDR2 SVGAGI (reference sequence). V was shortened by 2 bases and J by 5 bases, with 6 bases between the two germline ends. CDR3 protein: CASSYRDNEKLFF. CDR3 sequence (DNA): TGTGCCAGCAGTTACCGGGACAATGAAAAACTGTTTTTT.

A few counts support this clonotype. The V call is TRBV7-6, the J call TRBJ2-7; TRBD1 might be the D (6 bases). Per germline, CDR1 SGHVS and CDR2 FNYEAQ. CDR3 size: 14 residues. The V end was cut by 5 bases, the J end by 0 bases, with 11 bases between. The CDR3 nucleotides read TGTGCCAGCAGCGTCCGGGACACCTCCTACGAGCAGTACTTC. Translation: CASSVRDTSYEQYF.

The chain links TRBV6-2 or TRBV6-3 to TRBJ2-1; TRBD2 matches at 9 bases. CDR3 size: 13 residues. V lost 8 bases to trimming and J lost 4 bases; unmatched junction nucleotides: 3. In germline, CDR1 is MNHEY, CDR2 SVGEGT. The CDR3 here is CASLAGVYNEQFF. As DNA, the CDR3 is TGTGCCAGCTTAGCGGGAGTGTACAATGAGCAGTTCTTC.

In this sample, this clonotype turned up a few times. This chain uses TRBV7-9 with TRBJ1-5, with D unresolved. This CDR3 has 13 amino acids. The V and J ends lost 5 bases and 5 bases respectively, with 10 bases between them. Germline CDR1 SEHNR, CDR2 FQNEAQ (reference sequence). CDR3 sequence reads: CASSPGVDQPQHF. DNA of the CDR3: TGTGCCAGCAGCCCCGGGGTCGATCAGCCCCAGCATTTT.

The V gene is TRBV7-9, the J gene TRBJ2-3, with 14 bases lining up with TRBD2. Germline V CDR1 and CDR2: SEHNR, FQNEAQ (reference sequence). V gave up 5 bases and J gave up 14 bases; unmatched junction bases: 3. The CDR3 has 12 residues. The CDR3 loop reads CASSTGTSGRYF. CDR3 coding DNA: TGTGCCAGCAGCACCGGGACTAGCGGGAGGTATTTT.

This clonotype was picked up a small number of times. This chain links TRBV4-1 with TRBJ1-6; 9 bases fit TRBD1. The CDR3 has 15 residues. With 1 base clipped from V and 8 bases from J, the junction kept 3 bases outside the gene matches. The germline V gene has CDR1 MGHRA and CDR2 YSYEKL. The CDR3: CASSQVGTGYSPLHF. For the CDR3, the DNA is TGCGCCAGCAGCCAAGTTGGGACAGGGTATTCACCCCTCCACTTT.

The V call is TRBV12-3 or TRBV12-4, the J call TRBJ1-1; D is ambiguous. The length of the CDR3 is 13 residues. Trimming took off 7 bases at V and 2 bases at J, with 11 bases between the two ends. CDR3 amino acids: CASNSLSNTEAFF. The DNA of the CDR3 is TGTGCCAGCAACTCGTTATCTAACACTGAAGCTTTCTTT.

This clonotype was seen repeatedly, ten times or more. The CDR3 region is CSARVSGALLTGELFF. The CDR3 region has the DNA TGCAGTGCTAGGGTTAGCGGAGCATTACTGACCGGGGAGCTGTTTTTT. The V call is TRBV20-1, the J call TRBJ2-2, with a weak D call TRBD2 (6 bases). This CDR3 has 16 residues. Germline V gene sequence: CDR1 DFQATT, CDR2 SNEGSKA (reference sequence). Deletions cut 3 bases from V and 5 bases from J, with 19 bases between.

This clonotype has just a few counts. This chain connects TRBV5-1 to TRBJ2-1; 10 bases match TRBD2. The CDR3 loop spans 16 amino acids. Trimming removed 4 bases from V and 3 bases from J; junction bases left unmatched: 7. Germline CDR1 SGHRS, CDR2 YFSETQ. Written as DNA, the CDR3 is TGCGCCAGCAGCGCGGAAGCTAGCGGGAGCTACAATGAGCAGTTCTTC. Its translation: CASSAEASGSYNEQFF.

This clonotype has a count of ten or more. V usage is TRBV3-1 and J usage is TRBJ2-7, with TRBD1 matching over 7 bases. Germline values: CDR1 LGHDT, CDR2 YNNKEL (reference sequence). J was trimmed by 5 bases and V by 5 bases; bases with no gene match: 3. The CDR3 sequence is 12 residues long. Here the CDR3 DNA reads TGTGCCAGCAGCGGGGACAGTGACGAGCAGTACTTC. Its protein is CASSGDSDEQYF.

This clonotype has a count of ten or more. This chain connects TRBV18 to TRBJ2-2; 9 bases match TRBD1. Losses at the gene ends were 2 bases for V and 3 bases for J; bases not matched to a gene: 1. Germline V CDR1 and CDR2: KGHSH, LQKENI. This CDR3 region has 15 residues. This CDR3 reads CASSPRTGDTGELFF. The CDR3 DNA is TGTGCCAGCTCACCAAGGACAGGGGACACCGGGGAGCTGTTTTTT.

This clonotype was seen a handful of times. The chain is built from TRBV27 and TRBJ2-3; 9 bases are shared with TRBD2. The CDR3 runs to 16 residues. J was trimmed by 0 bases and V by 8 bases; bases with no gene match: 9. From germline, CDR1 is MNHEY and CDR2 SMNVEV (reference sequence). CDR3: CASGRRGTSSTDTQYF. The CDR3 DNA is TGTGCCAGCGGACGCCGAGGGACTAGCAGCACAGATACGCAGTATTTT.

This clonotype was counted only a few times. The CDR3 DNA follows: TGTGCCAGCACCCCCCACTACGAGCAGTACTTC. Protein product: CASTPHYEQYF. The genes are TRBV28 and TRBJ2-7, with D uncertain. Germline lookup yields CDR1 MDHEN and CDR2 SYDVKM. CDR3 length: 11 amino acids. The V and J ends lost 7 bases and 3 bases respectively, with 7 bases between them. The full variable domain, completed using reference TRBV28 and TRBJ2-7, is DVKVTQSSRYLVKRTGEKVFLECVQDMDHENMFWYRQDPGLGLRLIYFSYDVKMKEKGDIPEGYSVSREKKERFSLILESASTNQTSMYLCASTPHYEQYFGPGTRLTVT.

This clonotype was seen only a few times. This chain links TRBV6-2 or TRBV6-3 with TRBJ2-7, with D possibly matching TRBD1 (6 bases). V was shortened by 6 bases and J by 5 bases, with 20 bases between the two germline ends. The CDR3 contains 15 residues. Germline V lookup: CDR1 MNHEY, CDR2 SVGEGT. The CDR3 loop is CASSEQGKALDEQYF. CDR3 DNA: TGTGCCAGCAGCGAACAGGGTAAGGCTCTCGACGAGCAGTACTTC.

This clonotype was seen a few times. This chain connects TRBV5-4 to TRBJ2-5; 11 positions agree with TRBD2. Germline V gene data show CDR1 as SGHNT and CDR2 as YYREEE (reference sequence). The V and J ends lost 0 bases and 4 bases, in that order; junction bases with no gene match: 14. CDR3 length: 19 residues. This CDR3 is CASSLGSSGRASYGETQYF. CDR3 nucleotide sequence: TGTGCCAGCAGCTTGGGTAGTAGCGGGAGGGCCTCGTACGGAGAGACCCAGTACTTC. The complete variable domain, with remaining parts taken from reference TRBV5-4 and TRBJ2-5, reads ETGVTQSPTHLIKTRGQQVTLRCSSQSGHNTVSWYQQALGQGPQFIFQYYREEENGRGNFPPRFSGLQFPNYSSELNVNALELDDSALYLCASSLGSSGRASYGETQYFGPGTRLLVL.